This T cell receptor beta chain stems from a study of identical twins. Findings and caveats of the study: Invariant populations such as MAIT and iNKT cells could partly muddle zero-insertion analyses. Shared out-of-frame alpha sequences (those common to twins) showed excess low generation probability. With monozygotic twins, out-of-frame TCR alpha sharing exceeded what models estimated.

At least ten counts were recorded for this clonotype. Antigen unknown. Unique molecular identifiers were present on the cDNA, and a universal primer site came from template switching. TCRdb re-called the 5' RACE reads through MiXCR, storing one row per CDR3 protein. The profile shows around 570,000 distinct CDR3 sequences, around 9.6% of them singletons. The length of the CDR3 is 15 residues. Per the germline V gene, CDR1 is DFQATT and CDR2 is SNEGSKA (reference sequence). V was clipped by 1 base and J by 4 bases; unmatched bases: 7. These data were also reused for a study on yellow fever vaccine responses in identical twins.

The sequence came from a woman between 18 and 29 years old in good health. This chain uses TRBV20-1 with TRBJ2-5, with 9 bases identical to TRBD2. The specimen was PBMCs. CDR3 in amino acids: CSARGGGGASETQYF. In nucleotides, the CDR3 is TGCAGTGCTAGAGGTGGCGGGGGGGCATCAGAGACCCAGTACTTC.